The next 18 T cell receptor beta chains were all read from a single sample in a study of T-cell reconstitution after alpha-beta-depleted transplantation in children. Unique molecular identifiers were incorporated when the TCRbeta library was constructed. MiXCR, run by TCRdb on the PCR reads, gives a single entry per CDR3 protein. Of 250,000 or so distinct CDR3 sequences listed, around 7.5% are singletons. The specimen comprised PBMCs, mostly from graft donor cells, sampled 180 days after TCRalphabeta/CD19-depleted stem cell transplant. Receptor source: a male patient aged 10 to 17 who had a stem cell transplant for acute lymphoblastic leukemia, so the T cells may come from the graft donor.

This chain links TRBV5-4 with TRBJ1-5; weak D call: TRBD1 (6 bases). Germline V gene sequence: CDR1 SGHNT, CDR2 YYREEE (reference sequence). CDR3 size: 12 residues. Trimming pared 2 bases from V and 11 bases from J, leaving 11 bases between. CDR3 amino acids: CASSLDGQTQHF. The CDR3 nucleotides are TGTGCCAGCAGCTTAGATGGACAGACCCAGCATTTT. The full variable domain, rest sourced from reference TRBV5-4 and TRBJ1-5, is ETGVTQSPTHLIKTRGQQVTLRCSSQSGHNTVSWYQQALGQGPQFIFQYYREEENGRGNFPPRFSGLQFPNYSSELNVNALELDDSALYLCASSLDGQTQHFGDGTRLSIL.

This clonotype showed up many times. The V and J genes are TRBV29-1 and TRBJ2-2, with 8 bases lining up with TRBD2. The germline V gene encodes CDR1 SQVTM and CDR2 ANQGSEA. Trimming cost V 6 bases and J 5 bases; bases outside gene matches: 5. The CDR3 spans 13 residues. CDR3 residues: CSVRGGGTGELFF. The CDR3 nucleotides read TGCAGCGTCCGGGGGGGTGGTACCGGGGAGCTGTTTTTT.

At least ten counts were recorded for this clonotype. The chain is built from TRBV4-2 and TRBJ2-7; 9 nucleotides agree with TRBD2. J lost 0 bases, V lost 0 bases, and 9 bases had no gene match. Germline CDR1 and CDR2: LGHNA and YNFKEQ. CDR3 length: 18 amino acids. Written as DNA, the CDR3 is TGTGCCAGCAGCCAAGATTGGAAGGGAGCGGGGGGCTCCTACGAGCAGTACTTC. Residues: CASSQDWKGAGGSYEQYF.

There are many counts of this clonotype. J is TRBJ2-2 and V is TRBV29-1; TRBD2 might be the D (6 bases). CDR3 length: 14 amino acids. CDR1 is SQVTM, CDR2 ANQGSEA, per germline. The CDR3 loop reads CTAPTSSLTGELFF. The CDR3 DNA reads as TGCACCGCACCCACTAGCAGCCTCACCGGGGAGCTGTTTTTT.

A note on this clonotype: A much larger clone lies one base from this, so it may be a read error. The rearrangement joins TRBV6-5 to TRBJ1-5; 7 bases align to TRBD1. With 3 bases clipped from V and 0 bases from J, the junction kept 14 bases outside the gene matches. The germline V gene has CDR1 MNHEY and CDR2 SVGAGI. The CDR3 covers 19 residues. The CDR3 nucleotides read TGTGCCAGCAGTTATAGTTTAGGGGGCGATCGGTTTAGCAATCAGCCCCAGCATTTT. It specifies CASSYSLGGDRFSNQPQHF.

This clonotype was observed at least ten times. The chain has TRBV28 and TRBJ1-4, with 9 bases that match TRBD1. V shed 6 bases and J 6 bases; nucleotides not matched to a gene: 5. The germline V gene has CDR1 MDHEN and CDR2 SYDVKM. The CDR3 is made up of 14 amino acids. The chain's CDR3 is CASSQGQGDEKLFF. The CDR3, as DNA: TGTGCCAGCAGCCAGGGACAGGGTGATGAAAAACTGTTTTTT. Based on the CDR3 plus reference TRBV28 and TRBJ1-4, the full variable domain is DVKVTQSSRYLVKRTGEKVFLECVQDMDHENMFWYRQDPGLGLRLIYFSYDVKMKEKGDIPEGYSVSREKKERFSLILESASTNQTSMYLCASSQGQGDEKLFFGSGTQLSVL.

This clonotype was counted many times. The genes are TRBV5-1 and TRBJ2-3, with D perhaps TRBD1 (5 bases). CDR1 is SGHRS, CDR2 YFSETQ, per germline. Trimming left V 0 bases short and J 2 bases short, with 7 bases between. The CDR3 contains 14 residues. The CDR3 DNA reads as TGCGCCAGCAGCTTGGGGACAAACACAGATACGCAGTATTTT. It encodes CASSLGTNTDTQYF.

This clonotype was seen ten or more times. V gene TRBV12-3 or TRBV12-4 combines with J gene TRBJ2-7; no reliable D call. Trimming shortened V by 7 bases and J by 2 bases, and 12 bases separated the two germline ends. The CDR3 is 13 residues long. This chain's CDR3 is CASTPGLTYEQYF. Written as DNA, the CDR3 is TGTGCCAGCACACCGGGTCTAACCTACGAGCAGTACTTC.

The V gene is TRBV6-1, the J gene TRBJ2-5, with D perhaps matching TRBD1 or TRBD2 (5 bases each). Germline V gives CDR1 MNHNS, CDR2 SASEGT. The CDR3 is made up of 14 amino acids. The ends were cut back, 6 bases at V and 2 bases at J, with 13 bases in the middle. CDR3 loop: CASSRLGRQETQYF. DNA of the CDR3: TGTGCCAGCAGCCGATTGGGACGACAAGAGACCCAGTACTTC.

This chain links TRBV19 with TRBJ2-1; D possibly corresponds to TRBD1 (6 bases). Germline V gene sequence: CDR1 LNHDA, CDR2 SQIVND (reference sequence). Trimming removed 7 bases from V and 8 bases from J, with 15 bases in between. The CDR3 runs to 13 residues. CDR3 sequence reads: CASTGLGAHEQFF. DNA for the CDR3: TGTGCCAGTACGGGTTTGGGGGCCCATGAGCAGTTCTTC.

This clonotype was counted ten times or more. The chain recombines TRBV6-5 with TRBJ1-2; 7 bases map to TRBD1. Germline V lookup: CDR1 MNHEY, CDR2 SVGAGI. Trimming at V came to 1 base and at J to 3 bases, leaving 2 bases not matched to a gene. The CDR3 length is 14 residues. The DNA of the CDR3 is TGTGCCAGCAGTTACTTCAGGGGGGACTATGGCTACACCTTC. Protein: CASSYFRGDYGYTF.

This clonotype was seen at least ten times. V gene TRBV6-5 combines with J gene TRBJ1-1; TRBD1 agrees at 8 bases. V lost 10 bases, J lost 3 bases, and 16 bases stayed unmatched. This CDR3 is 16 amino acids long. Germline V gene data show CDR1 as MNHEY and CDR2 as SVGAGI. In DNA form, the CDR3 reads TGTGCCACCGACAGGGGAAGACATGTCATGGACACTGAAGCTTTCTTT. It encodes CATDRGRHVMDTEAFF.

This clonotype was detected a few times. The chain is built from TRBV9 and TRBJ2-7; D might be TRBD1 or TRBD2, each matching 5 bases. Between the trimmed V and J ends, which lost 2 bases and 2 bases, there was a span of 11 bases. Germline CDR1 reads SGDLS; CDR2 reads YYNGEE. The CDR3 consists of 14 residues. The CDR3 DNA sequence: TGTGCCAGCAGCGTCGGGACGGCCACCTACGAGCAGTACTTC. It codes for CASSVGTATYEQYF.

This clonotype has ten or more counts. This chain links TRBV5-1 with TRBJ2-1; D might be TRBD1 (6 bases). The CDR3 covers 15 residues. V lost 2 bases and J lost 5, with 14 bases in between. Germline values: CDR1 SGHRS, CDR2 YFSETQ. The CDR3 here is CASSFPNRANNEQFF. In nucleotides, the CDR3 is TGCGCCAGCAGCTTCCCCAACAGGGCCAACAATGAGCAGTTCTTC.

In this sample, this clonotype turned up many times. This chain uses TRBV13 with TRBJ1-1, with D hard to call. CDR1 PRHDT and CDR2 FYEKMQ come from the germline V gene (reference sequence). The V gene lost 4 bases and the J gene lost 2 bases, with 5 bases spanning the gap. The CDR3 is made up of 12 amino acids. In DNA form, the CDR3 reads TGTGCCAGCAGCTCCATTAACACTGAAGCTTTCTTT. This sequence encodes CASSSINTEAFF.

This clonotype was picked up many times. The gene calls are TRBV7-2 and TRBJ2-4, with 8 bases aligning to TRBD1. The J segment lost 7 bases and the V segment lost 5 bases, leaving 7 bases of the junction unmatched. The germline gives CDR1 SGHTA, CDR2 FQGNSA. This CDR3 is built from 14 residues. The CDR3 coding sequence is TGTGCCAGCAGCGCAGACAGGGGTTATAACATTCAGTACTTC. The encoded protein is CASSADRGYNIQYF.

This clonotype is categorized as medium-sized. V and J are TRBV12-3 or TRBV12-4 and TRBJ2-5; D perhaps matches TRBD2 (6 bases). V lost 6 bases, J lost 2 bases, and 10 bases lay in between. The CDR3 spans 13 residues. CDR3 sequence (DNA): TGTGCCAGCAGCCGACTAGTTCAAGAGACCCAGTACTTC. It encodes CASSRLVQETQYF.

This clonotype has ten or more counts. The chain joins TRBV5-1 to TRBJ2-7, with D possibly matching TRBD2 (5 bases). V dropped 4 bases and J dropped 0 bases, with 14 bases sitting between them. There are 15 residues in the CDR3. Looked up from germline, CDR1 is SGHRS and CDR2 is YFSETQ. The CDR3 loop is CASSPSRGPSYEQYF. CDR3 nucleotides: TGCGCCAGCAGCCCCTCTCGAGGGCCCTCCTACGAGCAGTACTTC.